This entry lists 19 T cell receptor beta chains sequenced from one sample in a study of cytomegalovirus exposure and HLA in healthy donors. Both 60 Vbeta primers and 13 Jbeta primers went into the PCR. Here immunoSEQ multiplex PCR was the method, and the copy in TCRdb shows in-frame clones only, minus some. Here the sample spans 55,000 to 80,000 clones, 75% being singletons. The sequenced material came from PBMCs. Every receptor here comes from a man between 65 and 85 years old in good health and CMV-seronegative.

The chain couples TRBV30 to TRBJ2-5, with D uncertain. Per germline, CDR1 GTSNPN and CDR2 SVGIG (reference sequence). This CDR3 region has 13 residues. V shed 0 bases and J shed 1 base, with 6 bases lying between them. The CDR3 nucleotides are TGTGCCTGGAGTGTCGGCGGCCAAGAGACCCAGTACTTC. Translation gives CAWSVGGQETQYF.

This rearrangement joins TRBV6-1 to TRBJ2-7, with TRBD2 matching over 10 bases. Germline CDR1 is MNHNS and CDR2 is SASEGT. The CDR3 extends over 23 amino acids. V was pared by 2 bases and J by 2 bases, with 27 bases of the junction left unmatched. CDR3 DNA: TGTGCCAGCAGTGAACTCCCAGGTGGGCAGGGCGTAGCGGGGGGCCGTTTAACCTACGAGCAGTACTTC. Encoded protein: CASSELPGGQGVAGGRLTYEQYF.

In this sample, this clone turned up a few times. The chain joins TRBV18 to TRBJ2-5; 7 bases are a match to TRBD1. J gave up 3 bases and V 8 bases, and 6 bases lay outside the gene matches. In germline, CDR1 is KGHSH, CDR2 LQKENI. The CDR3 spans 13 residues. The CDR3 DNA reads TGTGCCAGCGCAGGACAGGCAGAAGAGACCCAGTACTTC. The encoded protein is CASAGQAEETQYF.

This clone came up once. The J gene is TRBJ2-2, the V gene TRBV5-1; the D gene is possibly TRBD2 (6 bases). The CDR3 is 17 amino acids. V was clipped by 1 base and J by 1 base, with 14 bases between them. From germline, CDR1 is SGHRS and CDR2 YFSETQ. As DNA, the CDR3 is TGCGCCAGCAGCTTGAGCTCCGGACTAATGAACACCGGGGAGCTGTTTTTT. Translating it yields CASSLSSGLMNTGELFF.

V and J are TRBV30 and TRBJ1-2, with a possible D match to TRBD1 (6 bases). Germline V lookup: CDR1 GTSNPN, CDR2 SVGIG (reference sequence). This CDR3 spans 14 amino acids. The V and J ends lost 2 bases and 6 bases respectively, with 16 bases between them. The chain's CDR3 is CAWSQQGYLDGYTF. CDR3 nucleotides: TGTGCCTGGAGTCAACAGGGCTACTTGGATGGCTACACCTTC.

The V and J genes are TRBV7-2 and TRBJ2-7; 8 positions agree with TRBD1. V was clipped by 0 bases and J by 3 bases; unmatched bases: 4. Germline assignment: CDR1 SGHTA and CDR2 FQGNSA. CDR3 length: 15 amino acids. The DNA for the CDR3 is TGTGCCAGCAGCTTAGCGACAGGGGCCGGCTACGAGCAGTACTTC. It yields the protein CASSLATGAGYEQYF.

DNA of the CDR3: TGTGCCAGCAGTCGGACTAGCGGTAACACCGGGGAGCTGTTTTTT. Its protein is CASSRTSGNTGELFF. The rearrangement joins TRBV6-6 to TRBJ2-2, with 10 positions matching TRBD2. The V gene end was trimmed by 5 bases and the J gene end by 2 bases; junction bases not matched to a gene: 2. This CDR3 has 15 amino acids. Germline CDR1 and CDR2: MNHNY and SVGAGI (reference sequence).

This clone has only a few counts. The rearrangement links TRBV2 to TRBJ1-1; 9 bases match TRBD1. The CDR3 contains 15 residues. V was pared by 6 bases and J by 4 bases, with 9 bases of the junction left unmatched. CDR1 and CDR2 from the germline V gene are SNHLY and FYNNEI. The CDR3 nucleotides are TGTGCCAGCAGCCCTACAGGGGGCGCGGGCACTGAAGCTTTCTTT. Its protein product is CASSPTGGAGTEAFF.

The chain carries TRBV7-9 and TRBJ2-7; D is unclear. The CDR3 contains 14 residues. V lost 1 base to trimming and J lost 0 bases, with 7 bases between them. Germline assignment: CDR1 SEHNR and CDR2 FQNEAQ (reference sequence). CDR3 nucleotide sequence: TGTGCCAGCAGCTTAGTTTCGAGCTCCTACGAGCAGTACTTC. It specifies CASSLVSSSYEQYF.

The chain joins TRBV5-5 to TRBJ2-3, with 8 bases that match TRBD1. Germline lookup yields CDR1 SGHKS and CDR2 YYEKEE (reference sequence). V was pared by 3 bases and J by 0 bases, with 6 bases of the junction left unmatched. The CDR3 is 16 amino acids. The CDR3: CASSSSTGVSTDTQYF. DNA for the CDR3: TGTGCCAGCAGCTCCTCGACAGGGGTTAGCACAGATACGCAGTATTTT.

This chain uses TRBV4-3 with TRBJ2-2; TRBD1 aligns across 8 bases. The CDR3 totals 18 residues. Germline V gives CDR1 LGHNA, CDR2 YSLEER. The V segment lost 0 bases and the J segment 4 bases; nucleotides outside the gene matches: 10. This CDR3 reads CASSQDFLDRGGTGELFF. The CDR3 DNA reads TGCGCCAGCAGCCAAGATTTCTTAGACAGGGGTGGCACCGGGGAGCTGTTTTTT.

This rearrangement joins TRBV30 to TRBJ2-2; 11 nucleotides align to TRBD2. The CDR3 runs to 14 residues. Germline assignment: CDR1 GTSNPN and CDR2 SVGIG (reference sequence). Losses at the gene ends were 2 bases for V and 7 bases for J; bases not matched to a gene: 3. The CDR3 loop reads CAWSRLAGYGELFF. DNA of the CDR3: TGTGCCTGGAGTAGACTAGCGGGATACGGGGAGCTGTTTTTT.

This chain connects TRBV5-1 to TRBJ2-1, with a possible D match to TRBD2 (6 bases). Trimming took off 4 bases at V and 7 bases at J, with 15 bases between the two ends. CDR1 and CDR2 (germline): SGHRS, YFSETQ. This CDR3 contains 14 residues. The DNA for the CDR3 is TGCGCCAGCAGCGAACCCCGACTAGGGAATGAGCAGTTCTTC. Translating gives CASSEPRLGNEQFF.

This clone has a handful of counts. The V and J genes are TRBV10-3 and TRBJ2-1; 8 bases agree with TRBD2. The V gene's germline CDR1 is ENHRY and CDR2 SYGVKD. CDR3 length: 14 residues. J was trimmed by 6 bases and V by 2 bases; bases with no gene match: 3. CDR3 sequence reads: CAISERTSSNEQFF. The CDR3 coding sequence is TGTGCCATCAGTGAGCGGACTAGCAGCAATGAGCAGTTCTTC.

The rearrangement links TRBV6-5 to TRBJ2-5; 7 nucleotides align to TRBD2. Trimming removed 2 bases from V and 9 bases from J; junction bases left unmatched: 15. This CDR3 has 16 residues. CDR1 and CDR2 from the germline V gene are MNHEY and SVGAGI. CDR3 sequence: CASSYGASGGEGAQYF. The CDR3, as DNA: TGTGCCAGCAGTTACGGGGCTAGCGGAGGGGAAGGGGCCCAGTACTTC.

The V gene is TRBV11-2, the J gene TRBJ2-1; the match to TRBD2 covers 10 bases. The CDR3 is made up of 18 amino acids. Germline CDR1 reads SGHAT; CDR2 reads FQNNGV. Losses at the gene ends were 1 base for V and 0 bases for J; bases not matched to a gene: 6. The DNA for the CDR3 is TGTGCCAGCAGCTTAGGGCTAGCGGGGGCCGGCTCCTACAATGAGCAGTTCTTC. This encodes CASSLGLAGAGSYNEQFF.

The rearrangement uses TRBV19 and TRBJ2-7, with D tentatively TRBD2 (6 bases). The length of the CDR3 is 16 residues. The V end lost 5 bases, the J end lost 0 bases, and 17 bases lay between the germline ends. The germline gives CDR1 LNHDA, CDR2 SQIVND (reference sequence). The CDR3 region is CASSPWAGTLSYEQYF. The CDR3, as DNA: TGTGCCAGTAGTCCATGGGCCGGGACTCTCTCCTACGAGCAGTACTTC.

CDR3 sequence: CASTLARRGHNEQFF. CDR3 nucleotide sequence: TGTGCCAGCACCCTAGCACGGCGGGGCCACAATGAGCAGTTCTTC. The chain has TRBV7-9 and TRBJ2-1; D possibly corresponds to TRBD2 (6 bases). V gave up 7 bases and J gave up 5 bases, with 18 bases separating them. The CDR3 covers 15 residues. The germline V gene has CDR1 SEHNR and CDR2 FQNEAQ (reference sequence).

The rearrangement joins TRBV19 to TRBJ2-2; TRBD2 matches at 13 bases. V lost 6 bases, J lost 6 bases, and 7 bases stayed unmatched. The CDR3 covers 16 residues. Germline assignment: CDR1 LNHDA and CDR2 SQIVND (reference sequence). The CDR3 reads CASSWTSGSPSGELFF. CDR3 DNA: TGTGCCAGTAGCTGGACTAGCGGGAGTCCCTCCGGGGAGCTGTTTTTT.